The T cell receptor beta chain described here comes from a study of shared clonotypes between healthy human individuals. CDR1 is SGHAT and CDR2 is FQNNGV in the germline V gene. The CDR3 length is 16 residues. J was trimmed by 4 bases and V by 4 bases; bases with no gene match: 12. Authors' analysis steps: ImmunoSEQ only sent back junction sequences with no quality scores, so filtering was done differently. Assay used: immunoSEQ multiplex PCR; TCRdb lists only in-frame clones, some missing. D and trimming come from the DNA, and the V and J calls and clone size come from that table. Counted here are 450,000 to 500,000 clones, over 75% occurring once; the ten biggest clones make up 12%.

Sequenced: PBMCs. The source is a woman aged 40 to 50 in good health. Some clones in this sample may be carry-over from other donors' samples. This chain joins TRBV11-2 and TRBJ2-5; 7 bases align to TRBD1. For the CDR3, the DNA is TGTGCCAGCAGCTCCCCCCGTAGGGGGCGGCCAGAGACCCAGTACTTC. Its translation is CASSSPRRGRPETQYF.